In its sample, the clone carrying this TCR beta chain was seen many times. What it recognizes is unknown. Per germline, CDR1 SNHLY and CDR2 FYNNEI. Trimming cost V 4 bases and J 7 bases, with 13 bases left between them. The CDR3 is 14 amino acids. This specimen comes from a study of regulatory T cells in long-lasting Graves disease. Study-level findings and limits: TCR diversity was lower in persistent Graves' patients (versus newly diagnosed ones).

Researchers made TCR beta libraries by using iRepertoire HTBI primers and running Arm-PCR on CDR3 regions. A single record per CDR3 protein comes from TCRdb applying MiXCR to the multiplex PCR reads. Of about 530,000 distinct CDR3 sequences listed, around 15% are singletons. Sample time point: newly diagnosed GD, antithyroid drugs for less than 3 months. Making the TCR library involved RNA that had been extracted from PBMCs. These same records also appear under a second study, on T cells in Graves' hyperthyroidism and ophthalmopathy.

The receptor was isolated from a woman aged 35-65 years with Graves disease. Source: peripheral blood mononuclear cells (PBMCs), taken at new diagnosis, from a patient treated with antithyroid drugs. J is TRBJ1-4 and V is TRBV2; D is possibly TRBD1 (6 bases). The DNA for the CDR3 is TGTGCCAGCAGTGTCTGGGGACAAATTGAAAAACTGTTTTTT. Its translation: CASSVWGQIEKLFF.